The rows below give T cell receptor beta chains drawn from one sample of a study of beta chain features in type 1 diabetes. Repertoires were generated with immunoSEQ multiplex PCR, while TCRdb's copy carries only in-frame clones and drops some. Of 300,000 to 400,000 clones listed, 6.5% to 10% are singletons. Sample: central memory CD4+ T cells from blood. The receptors here all came from a woman aged 18-29 years in good health. Both conserved end residues are trimmed from each CDR3. Fields, in order: clone size, V gene, CDR3 protein. Clone size is shown for a subset of rows, as once, few, many or a class of expanded clone.

clone_size: NA
v_call: TRBV28
cdr3_aa: ASSGSKLRKGNQPQH

clone_size: NA
v_call: TRBV11-1
cdr3_aa: ASISNPGTEAF

clone_size: few
v_call: TRBV6-1
cdr3_aa: ASSVGASGSSYNEQF

clone_size: few
v_call: TRBV7-9
cdr3_aa: ASSSQGARTEAF

clone_size: few
v_call: TRBV5-1
cdr3_aa: ASSLATSAYNEQF

clone_size: few
v_call: TRBV5-1
cdr3_aa: ASSPPGTGAYEQY

clone_size: NA
v_call: TRBV7-2
cdr3_aa: ASSLSLLAGVYEQF

clone_size: few
v_call: TRBV18
cdr3_aa: ASSSEAGYT

clone_size: NA
v_call: TRBV28
cdr3_aa: ATGTSELAKNIQY

clone_size: few
v_call: TRBV20-1
cdr3_aa: SASRVDGYT

clone_size: NA
v_call: TRBV4-3
cdr3_aa: ASSQGWHTDSYEQY

clone_size: NA
v_call: TRBV27
cdr3_aa: ASSLALTGTTKQY

clone_size: few
v_call: TRBV30
cdr3_aa: AWMGSRSSYEQY